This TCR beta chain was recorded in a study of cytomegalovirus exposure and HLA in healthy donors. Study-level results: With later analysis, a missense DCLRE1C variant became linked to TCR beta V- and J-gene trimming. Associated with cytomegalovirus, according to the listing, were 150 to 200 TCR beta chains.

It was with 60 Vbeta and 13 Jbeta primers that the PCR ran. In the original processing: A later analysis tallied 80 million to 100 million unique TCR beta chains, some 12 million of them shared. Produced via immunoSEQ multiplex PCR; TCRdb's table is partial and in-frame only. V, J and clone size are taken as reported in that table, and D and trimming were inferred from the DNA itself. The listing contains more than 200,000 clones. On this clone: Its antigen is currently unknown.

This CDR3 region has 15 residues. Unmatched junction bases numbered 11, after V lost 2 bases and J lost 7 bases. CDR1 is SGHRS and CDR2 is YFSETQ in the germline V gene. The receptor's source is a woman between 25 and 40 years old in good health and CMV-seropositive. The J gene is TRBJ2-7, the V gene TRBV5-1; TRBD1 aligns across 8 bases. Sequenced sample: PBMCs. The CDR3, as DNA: TGCGCCAGCAGCTTAGGGGGACAGGTCTCTATGGAGCAGTACTTC. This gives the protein CASSLGGQVSMEQYF. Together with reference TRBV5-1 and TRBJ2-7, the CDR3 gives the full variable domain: KAGVTQTPRYLIKTRGQQVTLSCSPISGHRSVSWYQQTPGQGLQFLFEYFSETQRNKGNFPGRFSGRQFSNSRSEMNVSTLELGDSALYLCASSLGGQVSMEQYFGPGTRLTVT.